This passage covers 17 T cell receptor beta chains from one sample sequenced in a study of CD8 T cells in Susac syndrome. About 0.5 to 1 ug RNA was reverse transcribed with random hexamers. TCRdb itself ran the immunoSEQ multiplex PCR reads through MiXCR, one entry per CDR3 protein. The repertoire holds under 150,000 distinct CDR3 sequences, with about 90% as singletons. Specimen: CD8+ T cells from PBMCs. The receptors stem from a human donor with multiple sclerosis.

The chain carries TRBV28 and TRBJ2-2; TRBD2 aligns across 16 bases. The germline gives CDR1 MDHEN, CDR2 SYDVKM. There are 18 residues in the CDR3. J was trimmed by 1 base and V by 8 bases; bases with no gene match: 7. The CDR3 loop is CASLGGLAGGLNTGELFF. The CDR3 DNA sequence: TGTGCCAGCTTAGGGGGACTAGCGGGAGGGTTGAACACCGGGGAGCTGTTTTTT. The full variable domain, its missing parts supplied by reference TRBV28 and TRBJ2-2, is DVKVTQSSRYLVKRTGEKVFLECVQDMDHENMFWYRQDPGLGLRLIYFSYDVKMKEKGDIPEGYSVSREKKERFSLILESASTNQTSMYLCASLGGLAGGLNTGELFFGEGSRLTVL.

The chain uses TRBV6-2 or TRBV6-3 and TRBJ2-7; the D is unclear. This CDR3 has 13 amino acids. Trimming pared 5 bases from V and 7 bases from J, leaving 15 bases between. Germline V gives CDR1 MNHEY, CDR2 SVGEGT. The CDR3 reads CASSQALLGEQYF. The CDR3 region has the DNA TGTGCCAGCAGTCAAGCCTTATTAGGGGAGCAGTACTTC.

The chain has TRBV28 and TRBJ1-6; tentatively, D is TRBD1 (5 bases). The CDR3 has 16 residues. Between the trimmed V and J ends, which lost 6 bases and 5 bases, there was a span of 17 bases. Germline V gives CDR1 MDHEN, CDR2 SYDVKM. CDR3 protein: CASSPTEEGNNSPLHF. CDR3 nucleotides: TGTGCCAGCAGCCCCACAGAGGAGGGGAATAATTCACCCCTCCACTTT.

The genes are TRBV18 and TRBJ1-4; the D is unclear. The CDR3 length is 11 residues. CDR1 KGHSH and CDR2 LQKENI come from the germline V gene. V lost 3 bases, J lost 6 bases, and 2 bases lay in between. The CDR3 coding sequence is TGTGCCAGCTCACCTGATGAAAAACTGTTTTTT. It yields the protein CASSPDEKLFF.

The V and J genes are TRBV6-2 or TRBV6-3 and TRBJ2-2; D unresolved. The CDR3 spans 14 residues. Per germline, CDR1 MNHEY and CDR2 SVGEGT. Trimming removed 6 bases at V and 6 bases at J, with 14 bases between. The CDR3 nucleotides read TGTGCCAGCAGCTACCATTTAGTAGCCGGGGAGCTGTTTTTT. This codes for CASSYHLVAGELFF.

This clonotype was counted a few times. The J gene is TRBJ2-7, the V gene TRBV7-8; 11 bases line up with TRBD2. V lost 5 bases, J lost 4 bases, and 4 bases stayed unmatched. Germline V gene data show CDR1 as SGHVS and CDR2 as FQNEAQ. The CDR3 runs to 14 residues. The CDR3 DNA follows: TGTGCCAGCAGCGTTAGCGGGAGGGAGTACGAGCAGTACTTC. This translates into CASSVSGREYEQYF.

The chain combines TRBV3-1 with TRBJ1-1; no definite D call. With 1 base removed from V and 8 bases from J, the gap between germline ends came to 5 bases. Per the germline V gene, CDR1 is LGHDT and CDR2 is YNNKEL (reference sequence). The length of the CDR3 is 11 residues. The CDR3 DNA is TGTGCCAGCAGCCAAGGGCAGGAAGCTTTCTTT. It translates to CASSQGQEAFF.

V is TRBV7-9 and J is TRBJ1-1, with D tentatively TRBD1 (5 bases). Between the trimmed V and J ends, which lost 6 bases and 7 bases, there was a span of 12 bases. Germline CDR1 reads SEHNR; CDR2 reads FQNEAQ (reference sequence). The length of the CDR3 is 12 residues. The chain's CDR3 is CASRQEFLEAFF. The DNA for the CDR3 is TGTGCCAGCAGACAGGAGTTTCTTGAAGCTTTCTTT.

V and J are TRBV27 and TRBJ2-5; D is uncertain. The V gene lost 3 bases and the J gene lost 4 bases, with 12 bases spanning the gap. The CDR3 length is 14 residues. The germline V gene has CDR1 MNHEY and CDR2 SMNVEV (reference sequence). The CDR3 reads CASSLVGSPETQYF. In DNA, the CDR3 is TGTGCCAGCAGTTTGGTCGGGTCCCCAGAGACCCAGTACTTC.

This chain joins TRBV20-1 and TRBJ1-1, with D hard to call. The CDR3 sequence is 14 residues long. Germline V gene data show CDR1 as DFQATT and CDR2 as SNEGSKA (reference sequence). V lost 5 bases and J lost 0, with 13 bases in between. The CDR3 sequence: CSASWGFMNTEAFF. The CDR3 bases are TGCAGTGCTTCCTGGGGTTTCATGAACACTGAAGCTTTCTTT.

The chain uses TRBV12-5 and TRBJ2-3; TRBD2 matches at 12 bases. V lost 6 bases, J lost 5 bases, and 6 bases stayed unmatched. This CDR3 region has 15 residues. Germline V gene data show CDR1 as LGHNT and CDR2 as FRNRAP. Written as DNA, the CDR3 is TGTGCTAGTGGGGATCTAGCGGGAGGGCAAGATACGCAGTATTTT. It yields the protein CASGDLAGGQDTQYF.

The chain combines TRBV5-1 with TRBJ2-7, with TRBD2 matching over 9 bases. This CDR3 has 13 amino acids. CDR1 is SGHRS and CDR2 is YFSETQ in the germline V gene. The ends lost 7 bases at V and 2 bases at J; junction bases unmatched: 4. The CDR3 DNA sequence: TGCGCCAGCCGACTAGCGGATACCTACGAGCAGTACTTC. As protein: CASRLADTYEQYF.

This chain links TRBV29-1 with TRBJ2-2, with 8 bases lining up with TRBD2. This CDR3 is 13 amino acids long. From germline, CDR1 is SQVTM and CDR2 ANQGSEA. The J segment lost 6 bases and the V segment lost 6 bases, leaving 6 bases of the junction unmatched. The CDR3 sequence is CSVERGYAGELFF. CDR3 nucleotides: TGCAGCGTGGAGCGGGGGTACGCCGGGGAGCTGTTTTTT.

The V call is TRBV11-2, the J call TRBJ1-3; D not certain. Deletions cut 0 bases from V and 4 bases from J, with 16 bases between. The length of the CDR3 is 17 residues. Germline CDR1 SGHAT, CDR2 FQNNGV. CDR3 sequence reads: CASSLDPRIAQGNTIYF. The CDR3 DNA sequence: TGTGCCAGCAGCTTAGACCCGCGAATAGCCCAAGGAAACACCATATATTTT.

The chain combines TRBV6-5 with TRBJ2-1; D ambiguous. The V gene's germline CDR1 is MNHEY and CDR2 SVGAGI. The CDR3 length is 13 residues. Trimming cost V 0 bases and J 10 bases, with 10 bases left between them. CDR3 amino acids: CASSYSFEAEQFF. CDR3 bases: TGTGCCAGCAGTTACTCTTTTGAGGCCGAGCAGTTCTTC.

This clonotype was observed a single time. V gene TRBV4-3 combines with J gene TRBJ2-3; D might be TRBD1 or TRBD2, each matching 5 bases. Germline assignment: CDR1 LGHNA and CDR2 YSLEER. CDR3 length: 18 amino acids. Trimming stripped 0 bases from V and 0 bases from J, with 16 bases between. The CDR3: CASSQEGEQWGSTDTQYF. The CDR3 nucleotides are TGCGCCAGCAGCCAAGAGGGGGAACAGTGGGGAAGCACAGATACGCAGTATTTT.

This clonotype was observed a handful of times. An end of the junction differs from the germline gene, which may be a read error. The chain combines TRBV4-1 with TRBJ2-7; D tentatively fits TRBD1 or TRBD2 (5 bases each). Germline assignment: CDR1 MGHRA and CDR2 YSYEKL. This CDR3 is built from 13 residues. CDR3: CASSQDGGYEQYF. CDR3 bases: TGTGCCAGCAGCCAAGATGGGGGCTACGAGCAGTACTTC.